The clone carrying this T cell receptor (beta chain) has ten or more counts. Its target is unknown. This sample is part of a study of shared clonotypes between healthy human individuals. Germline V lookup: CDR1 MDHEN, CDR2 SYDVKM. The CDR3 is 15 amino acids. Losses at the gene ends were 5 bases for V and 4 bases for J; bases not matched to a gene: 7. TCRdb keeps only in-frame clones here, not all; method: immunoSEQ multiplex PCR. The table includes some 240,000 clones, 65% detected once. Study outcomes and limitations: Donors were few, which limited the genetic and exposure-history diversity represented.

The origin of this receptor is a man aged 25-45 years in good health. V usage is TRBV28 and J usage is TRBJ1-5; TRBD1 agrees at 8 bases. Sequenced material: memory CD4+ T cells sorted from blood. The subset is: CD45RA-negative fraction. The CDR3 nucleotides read TGTGCCAGCAGTAACCGTGACAGGGGAAATCAGCCCCAGCATTTT. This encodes CASSNRDRGNQPQHF.